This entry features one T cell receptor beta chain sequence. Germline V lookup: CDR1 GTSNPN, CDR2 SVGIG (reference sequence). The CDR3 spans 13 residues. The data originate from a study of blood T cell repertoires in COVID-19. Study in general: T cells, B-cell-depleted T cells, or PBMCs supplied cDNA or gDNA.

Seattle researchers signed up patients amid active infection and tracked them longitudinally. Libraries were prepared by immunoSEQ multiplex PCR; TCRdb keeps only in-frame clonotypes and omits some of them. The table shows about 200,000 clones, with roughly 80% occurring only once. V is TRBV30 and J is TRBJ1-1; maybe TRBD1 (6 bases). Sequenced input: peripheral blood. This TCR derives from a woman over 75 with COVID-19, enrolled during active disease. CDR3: CAYSLDSNTEAFF. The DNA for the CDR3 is TGTGCTTACTCTCTGGACAGCAACACTGAAGCTTTCTTT.